This T cell receptor beta chain was found in a study of shared clonotypes between healthy human individuals. Findings and caveats of the study: Owing to a small donor count, the genetic and exposure-history diversity represented was limited.

Worth noting for this clone: Its target is unknown. This sample also contains other DNA sequences that code for the same CDR3.

TCRdb keeps only in-frame clones here, not all; method: immunoSEQ multiplex PCR. The sample lists some 2,000,000 clones, 90% to 96% occurring once. The CDR3 sequence is 14 residues long. Trimming took 0 bases from V and 3 from J; bases not matched to a gene: 4. Germline V lookup: CDR1 GTSNPN, CDR2 SVGIG (reference sequence). The genes are TRBV30 and TRBJ2-7; 8 positions agree with TRBD2. Sample: naive CD4+ T cells sorted from blood. The subset is: CD45RA+ positively selected. The source of this sequence is a man aged 18 to 29 in good health. As DNA, the CDR3 is TGTGCCTGGAGTGTATCCAGCGGGAGCTACGAGCAGTACTTC. Amino acid sequence: CAWSVSSGSYEQYF.